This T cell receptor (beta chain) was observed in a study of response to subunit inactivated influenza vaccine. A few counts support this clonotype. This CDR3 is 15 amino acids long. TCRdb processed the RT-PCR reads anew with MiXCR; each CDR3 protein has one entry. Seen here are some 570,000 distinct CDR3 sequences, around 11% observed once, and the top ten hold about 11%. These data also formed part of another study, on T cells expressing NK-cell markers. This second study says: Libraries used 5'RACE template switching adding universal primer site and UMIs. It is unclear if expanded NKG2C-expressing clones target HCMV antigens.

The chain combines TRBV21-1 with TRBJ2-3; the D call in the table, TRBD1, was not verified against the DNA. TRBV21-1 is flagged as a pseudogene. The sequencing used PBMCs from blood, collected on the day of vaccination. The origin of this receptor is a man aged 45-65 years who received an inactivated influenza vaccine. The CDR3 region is CASRRGGVSTDTQYF. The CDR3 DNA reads TGTGCCAGCAGGCGTGGGGGGGTCTCCACAGATACGCAGTATTTT.